Given below is one T cell receptor beta chain in context. In the authors' methods: CDR3 differences across clinicopathological groups were used to build a distant-metastasis classifier for papillary thyroid cancer. With MiXCR, TCRdb reprocessed the PCR reads. Clone size and V and J calls follow TCRdb, not the original study. Counted here are roughly 30,000 clones, roughly a quarter occurring once; the ten biggest clones make up 13% to 15%. This sample is drawn from a study of metastatic and nonmetastatic thyroid tumors. None of the patients had undergone any treatment ahead of thyroid surgery. Germline-derived CDR1 and CDR2 are SGHAT and FQNNGV. Trimming left V 1 base short and J 3 bases short, with 19 bases between. The CDR3 has 17 amino acids.

The receptor was derived from a female donor with papillary thyroid cancer or a benign thyroid nodule (not recorded which). Some clones in this sample may be carry-over from other donors' samples. The sequencing sample was made of blood. The J gene is TRBJ2-7, the V gene TRBV11-2, with D perhaps being TRBD1 or TRBD2 (5 bases each). This CDR3 is CASSLVSGTTPDYEQYF. CDR3 in DNA: TGTGCCAGCAGCTTAGTTTCCGGGACCACACCTGACTACGAGCAGTACTTC.